Shown below are 10 T cell receptor beta chains from a single sample sequenced in a study of blood T cell repertoires in COVID-19. Assay used: immunoSEQ multiplex PCR; TCRdb lists only in-frame clones, some missing. The sample contains about 120,000 clones, about 90% of which appear only once. Sequenced material: peripheral blood. These receptors originate from a human donor in a cohort sampled during active COVID-19.

This sequence joins TRBV5-4 and TRBJ2-3, with a weak D call TRBD1 (6 bases). Germline loops: CDR1 SGHNT, CDR2 YYREEE (reference sequence). The V end lost 4 bases, the J end lost 0 bases, and 12 bases lay between the germline ends. The CDR3 runs 15 residues. CDR3 DNA: TGTGCCAGCAGCCAGGACAGTGCTAGCACAGATACGCAGTATTTT. Translation gives CASSQDSASTDTQYF. The full variable domain, rest sourced from reference TRBV5-4 and TRBJ2-3, is ETGVTQSPTHLIKTRGQQVTLRCSSQSGHNTVSWYQQALGQGPQFIFQYYREEENGRGNFPPRFSGLQFPNYSSELNVNALELDDSALYLCASSQDSASTDTQYFGPGTRLTVL.

This clone occurred once. The chain joins TRBV6-4 to TRBJ2-3; the D gene is possibly TRBD2 (5 bases). The CDR3 extends over 15 amino acids. Between the trimmed V and J ends, which lost 4 bases and 0 bases, there was a span of 11 bases. CDR1 is MRHNA, CDR2 SNTAGT, per germline. This chain's CDR3 is CASSVDRTSTDTQYF. The CDR3 nucleotides are TGTGCCAGCAGTGTAGACCGGACTAGCACAGATACGCAGTATTTT.

The chain is built from TRBV6-6 and TRBJ2-2, with a possible D match to TRBD1 (6 bases). This CDR3 spans 14 amino acids. Germline assignment: CDR1 MNHNY and CDR2 SVGAGI (reference sequence). Trimming cost V 5 bases and J 5 bases, with 12 bases left between them. The CDR3 DNA follows: TGTGCCAGCAGTCCGACAGGCGAGACCGGGGAGCTGTTTTTT. As protein: CASSPTGETGELFF.

The chain links TRBV18 to TRBJ1-1; tentatively, D is TRBD1 (6 bases). With 3 bases removed from V and 1 base from J, the gap between germline ends came to 15 bases. Germline lookup yields CDR1 KGHSH and CDR2 LQKENI. This CDR3 comprises 16 residues. Here the CDR3 reads CASSPGQRGTNTEAFF. DNA of the CDR3: TGTGCCAGCTCACCCGGACAGAGGGGAACGAACACTGAAGCTTTCTTT. The whole variable domain, filled in from reference TRBV18 and TRBJ1-1, reads NAGVMQNPRHLVRRRGQEARLRCSPMKGHSHVYWYRQLPEEGLKFMVYLQKENIIDESGMPKERFSAEFPKEGPSILRIQQVVRGDSAAYFCASSPGQRGTNTEAFFGQGTRLTVV.

V and J are TRBV29-1 and TRBJ2-1; 13 bases agree with TRBD2. V lost 6 bases, J lost 3 bases, and 8 bases stayed unmatched. The CDR3 contains 16 residues. The germline gives CDR1 SQVTM, CDR2 ANQGSEA. Here the CDR3 reads CSVPGLAGSYYNEQFF. The CDR3 region has the DNA TGCAGCGTCCCGGGACTAGCGGGATCATACTACAATGAGCAGTTCTTC.

V and J are TRBV7-2 and TRBJ2-3, with a possible D match to TRBD2 (6 bases). The CDR3 covers 15 residues. Trimming left V 5 bases short and J 0 bases short, with 12 bases between. CDR1 and CDR2 from the germline V gene are SGHTA and FQGNSA. The CDR3 DNA follows: TGTGCCAGCAGCCACGGCGGGACTAGCACAGATACGCAGTATTTT. This codes for CASSHGGTSTDTQYF.

The rearrangement joins TRBV30 to TRBJ2-2, with D unclear. V was trimmed by 5 bases and J by 1 base, leaving 17 bases between them. CDR3 length equals 16 residues. Germline CDR1 reads GTSNPN; CDR2 reads SVGIG (reference sequence). This chain's CDR3 is CAWLVPFAVNTGELFF. In DNA, the CDR3 is TGTGCCTGGCTGGTCCCTTTCGCGGTGAACACCGGGGAGCTGTTTTTT.

The chain is built from TRBV6-5 and TRBJ1-3; D gene unclear. The CDR3 is 14 amino acids. V was trimmed by 6 bases and J by 0 bases, leaving 9 bases between them. The germline gives CDR1 MNHEY, CDR2 SVGAGI. CDR3 protein: CASSLGRSGNTIYF. DNA of the CDR3: TGTGCCAGCAGCCTAGGCCGCTCTGGAAACACCATATATTTT.

This chain connects TRBV28 to TRBJ1-1; D ambiguous. The germline CDR1 and CDR2 sequences are MDHEN and SYDVKM. CDR3 length: 13 residues. The germline V and J ends were trimmed by 6 bases and 7 bases, with 15 bases remaining between them. The CDR3 sequence is CASRRDTRYEAFF. In nucleotides, the CDR3 is TGTGCCAGCAGGAGGGATACCCGATATGAAGCTTTCTTT. The entire variable domain, with the rest obtained from reference TRBV28 and TRBJ1-1, is as follows: DVKVTQSSRYLVKRTGEKVFLECVQDMDHENMFWYRQDPGLGLRLIYFSYDVKMKEKGDIPEGYSVSREKKERFSLILESASTNQTSMYLCASRRDTRYEAFFGQGTRLTVV.

The chain links TRBV7-6 to TRBJ2-2; TRBD2 might be the D (6 bases). The CDR3 is 14 residues long. V was trimmed by 1 base and J by 5 bases, leaving 8 bases between them. CDR1 is SGHVS, CDR2 FNYEAQ, per germline. CDR3 nucleotides: TGTGCCAGCAGCTTAGGGGGAGGAACCGGGGAGCTGTTTTTT. Amino acid sequence: CASSLGGGTGELFF.